The rows below give T cell receptor beta chains drawn from one sample of a study of control samples from healthy donors and cancer patients. Produced via immunoSEQ multiplex PCR; TCRdb's table is partial and in-frame only. Among 150,000 to 200,000 clones listed, 90% to 95% were seen once. Sequencing was done on a sample of blood. These receptors all stem from a woman younger than 45 in good health. Both conserved end residues are part of each CDR3. Fields, in order: D gene, V gene, clone size, J gene, CDR3 protein, CDR3 DNA. D genes are given only for firm matches. For some rows the clone size is stated as once, few or many, or as a class when expanded; others skip it.

d_gene: TRBD1; v_gene: TRBV27; abundance: NA; j_gene: TRBJ2-5; CDR3aa: CASSFSGTGYQETQYF; CDR3nt: TGTGCCAGCAGTTTTTCCGGGACAGGGTACCAAGAGACCCAGTACTTC
d_gene: TRBD1; v_gene: TRBV19; abundance: NA; j_gene: TRBJ1-2; CDR3aa: CASSIKGARYGYTF; CDR3nt: TGTGCCAGTAGTATAAAGGGGGCGCGATATGGCTACACCTTC
d_gene: NA; v_gene: TRBV18; abundance: NA; j_gene: TRBJ2-3; CDR3aa: CASSPGGDTQYF; CDR3nt: TGTGCCAGCTCACCAGGGGGAGATACGCAGTATTTT
d_gene: NA; v_gene: TRBV7-3; abundance: NA; j_gene: TRBJ2-3; CDR3aa: CASSPAGRDTQYF; CDR3nt: TGTGCCAGCAGCCCAGCGGGTAGAGATACGCAGTATTTT
d_gene: TRBD1; v_gene: TRBV11-2; abundance: NA; j_gene: TRBJ2-5; CDR3aa: CASSLDSRDRGLQETQYF; CDR3nt: TGTGCCAGCAGCTTAGATTCTAGAGACAGGGGGCTCCAAGAGACCCAGTACTTC
d_gene: NA; v_gene: TRBV11-3; abundance: NA; j_gene: TRBJ1-2; CDR3aa: CASSVVGVDGYTF; CDR3nt: TGTGCCAGCAGCGTGGTAGGGGTGGATGGCTACACCTTC
d_gene: TRBD2; v_gene: TRBV7-8; abundance: NA; j_gene: TRBJ2-7; CDR3aa: CASSLGTSAYYEQYF; CDR3nt: TGTGCCAGCAGCTTAGGGACTAGCGCCTACTACGAGCAGTACTTC
d_gene: NA; v_gene: TRBV2; abundance: NA; j_gene: TRBJ2-7; CDR3aa: CASSEEWGPYEQYF; CDR3nt: TGTGCCAGCAGTGAAGAGTGGGGGCCCTACGAGCAGTACTTC
d_gene: NA; v_gene: TRBV5-1; abundance: NA; j_gene: TRBJ1-4; CDR3aa: CASSDPGVEEKLFF; CDR3nt: TGCGCCAGCAGCGACCCAGGGGTGGAAGAAAAACTGTTTTTT
d_gene: TRBD2; v_gene: TRBV5-1; abundance: once; j_gene: TRBJ2-4; CDR3aa: CASTTTSGSDIQYF; CDR3nt: TGCGCCAGCACGACGACTAGCGGGAGCGACATTCAGTACTTC
d_gene: NA; v_gene: TRBV18; abundance: NA; j_gene: TRBJ2-7; CDR3aa: CASSPGSQSYEQYF; CDR3nt: TGTGCCAGCTCACCAGGCTCACAATCCTACGAGCAGTACTTC
d_gene: TRBD2; v_gene: TRBV6-4; abundance: NA; j_gene: TRBJ2-3; CDR3aa: CASSDGLAGSTDTQYF; CDR3nt: TGTGCCAGCAGTGACGGTCTAGCGGGGTCCACAGATACGCAGTATTTT
d_gene: NA; v_gene: TRBV4-2; abundance: few; j_gene: TRBJ2-4; CDR3aa: CASSQDLAAAKNIQYF; CDR3nt: TGTGCCAGCAGCCAAGATTTGGCCGCAGCCAAAAACATTCAGTACTTC
d_gene: TRBD2; v_gene: TRBV4-3; abundance: once; j_gene: TRBJ2-5; CDR3aa: CASSQGLAGEGETQYF; CDR3nt: TGCGCCAGCAGCCAAGGACTAGCGGGAGAAGGTGAGACCCAGTACTTC
d_gene: NA; v_gene: TRBV18; abundance: once; j_gene: TRBJ1-2; CDR3aa: CASSPPRTVYGYTF; CDR3nt: TGTGCCAGCTCACCACCGCGGACGGTCTATGGCTACACCTTC
d_gene: NA; v_gene: TRBV12-3/TRBV12-4; abundance: NA; j_gene: TRBJ1-1; CDR3aa: CASSIAGNTEAFF; CDR3nt: TGTGCCAGCAGTATCGCCGGAAACACTGAAGCTTTCTTT
d_gene: NA; v_gene: TRBV5-4; abundance: NA; j_gene: TRBJ2-3; CDR3aa: CASSLGGGTDTQYF; CDR3nt: TGTGCCAGCAGCTTGGGGGGGGGCACAGATACGCAGTATTTT
d_gene: TRBD2; v_gene: TRBV3-1/TRBV3-2; abundance: NA; j_gene: TRBJ2-7; CDR3aa: CASSQGLAGGYEQYF; CDR3nt: TGTGCCAGCAGCCAAGGACTAGCGGGAGGGTACGAGCAGTACTTC
d_gene: NA; v_gene: TRBV18; abundance: NA; j_gene: TRBJ1-2; CDR3aa: CASSPHPPGQGYGYTF; CDR3nt: TGTGCCAGCTCACCTCATCCCCCGGGGCAGGGCTATGGCTACACCTTC
d_gene: NA; v_gene: TRBV2; abundance: NA; j_gene: TRBJ2-6; CDR3aa: CAKERSGANVLTF; CDR3nt: TGTGCCAAAGAGCGGTCTGGGGCCAACGTCCTGACTTTC
d_gene: TRBD1; v_gene: TRBV4-2; abundance: NA; j_gene: TRBJ1-1; CDR3aa: CASSQGTGVGNTEAFF; CDR3nt: TGTGCCAGCAGCCAAGGGACAGGGGTGGGGAACACTGAAGCTTTCTTT
d_gene: NA; v_gene: TRBV12-3/TRBV12-4; abundance: once; j_gene: TRBJ1-4; CDR3aa: CASSQRANEKLFF; CDR3nt: TGTGCCAGCAGCCAACGGGCGAACGAAAAACTGTTTTTT